These T cell receptor beta chains were read from a single sample in a study of blood T cell repertoires in COVID-19. The table came from immunoSEQ multiplex PCR; TCRdb's copy has only in-frame clones and leaves some out. The data show under 200,000 clones, with approximately 90% seen just once and approximately 2% held by the top ten. Input material: peripheral blood. The receptors shown here come from a man aged 18 to 30 with acute or convalescent COVID-19. The conserved cysteine and the conserved F or W are not part of the CDR3 here. The order of the fields is J gene, V gene, CDR3 protein.

j_gene: TRBJ2-7
v_gene: TRBV3-1/TRBV3-2
CDR3aa: ASSQGTVSYEQY

j_gene: TRBJ1-3
v_gene: TRBV5-1
CDR3aa: ASSLGPGTSGNTIY

j_gene: TRBJ1-3
v_gene: TRBV24-1
CDR3aa: ATSDPRAGNTIY

j_gene: TRBJ1-1
v_gene: TRBV27
CDR3aa: ASSSPLRDRNTEAF

j_gene: TRBJ1-2
v_gene: TRBV19
CDR3aa: ASSIAGSRDGYT

j_gene: TRBJ2-1
v_gene: TRBV5-1
CDR3aa: ASSLEGVYSYNEQF

j_gene: TRBJ1-6
v_gene: TRBV3-1/TRBV3-2
CDR3aa: ASSHSGPGPLH

j_gene: TRBJ2-1
v_gene: TRBV7-7
CDR3aa: ASSSGGTIYNEQF

j_gene: TRBJ2-5
v_gene: TRBV5-1
CDR3aa: ASSLRYRGLAGGGTQY

j_gene: TRBJ1-2
v_gene: TRBV27
CDR3aa: ASSWGPNYGYT